The 27 T cell receptor beta chains given below trace back to one sample, sequenced in a study of T-cell reconstitution after alpha-beta-depleted transplantation in children. During its preparation, the TCRbeta library received unique molecular identifiers. TCRdb itself ran the PCR reads through MiXCR, one entry per CDR3 protein. The table shows about 490,000 distinct CDR3 sequences, with over 9.5% occurring only once. Sequencing used PBMCs, obtained before TCRalphabeta/CD19-depleted stem cell transplant. The receptors shown here come from a child aged 2 to 10 with inherited bone marrow failure, due to receive a stem cell transplant.

Ten or more counts support this clonotype. This chain connects TRBV28 to TRBJ1-2; 9 bases map to TRBD1. After removal of 5 bases from V and 3 bases from J, the junction contained 7 bases not matched to a gene. From germline, CDR1 is MDHEN and CDR2 SYDVKM. The CDR3 sequence is 15 residues long. The CDR3 protein is CASSDWDRVDYGYTF. The CDR3 DNA is TGTGCCAGCAGTGACTGGGACAGGGTAGACTATGGCTACACCTTC.

A few counts support this clonotype. The chain has TRBV2 and TRBJ1-1; possible D gene TRBD1, 6 bases. Germline assignment: CDR1 SNHLY and CDR2 FYNNEI. The germline V and J ends were trimmed by 6 bases and 4 bases, with 15 bases remaining between them. CDR3 length equals 14 residues. As DNA, the CDR3 is TGTGCCAGCAGAGGGTTCAGGGGCGCCACTGAAGCTTTCTTT. This translates into CASRGFRGATEAFF.

The count of this clonotype is one. V usage is TRBV28 and J usage is TRBJ2-7; D may match TRBD1 or TRBD2 (5 bases each). Trimming took 10 bases from V and 0 from J, leaving 13 bases between them. Germline V CDR1 and CDR2: MDHEN, SYDVKM. The CDR3 spans 13 residues. The CDR3 nucleotides are TGTGCCACCCGGGACCCCAGCTCCTACGAGCAGTACTTC. The encoded protein is CATRDPSSYEQYF.

The V and J genes are TRBV19 and TRBJ1-2; 8 nucleotides line up with TRBD1. V was clipped by 3 bases and J by 5 bases; unmatched bases: 8. CDR1 LNHDA and CDR2 SQIVND come from the germline V gene (reference sequence). CDR3 size: 15 residues. CDR3 DNA sequence: TGTGCCAGTAGTATGAGTGGGACAGGAGTATATGGCTACACCTTC. As protein: CASSMSGTGVYGYTF.

In its sample, this clonotype was seen many times. This chain links TRBV7-9 with TRBJ2-6, with D perhaps given as TRBD1 or TRBD2 (5 bases each). The V end lost 4 bases, the J end lost 0 bases, and 19 bases lay between the germline ends. Germline V gene lookup returns CDR1 SEHNR and CDR2 FQNEAQ (reference sequence). The CDR3 extends over 19 amino acids. CDR3 nucleotides: TGTGCCAGCAGCTACAATTCCGGGACGGGTAGCTCTGGGGCCAACGTCCTGACTTTC. Translating gives CASSYNSGTGSSGANVLTF.

The chain links TRBV7-9 to TRBJ2-7; D could derive from TRBD1 or TRBD2 (6 bases each). Germline CDR1 is SEHNR and CDR2 is FQNEAQ (reference sequence). With 3 bases removed from V and 5 bases from J, the gap between germline ends came to 11 bases. The CDR3 is 13 amino acids. CDR3 in amino acids: CASSFGGTNEQYF. Written as DNA, the CDR3 is TGTGCCAGCAGCTTCGGCGGGACAAACGAGCAGTACTTC.

This clonotype was counted many times. The chain joins TRBV27 to TRBJ2-1; 8 positions match TRBD1. V dropped 2 bases and J dropped 4; count of bases not matched to a gene: 7. Germline lookup yields CDR1 MNHEY and CDR2 SMNVEV (reference sequence). This CDR3 has 16 amino acids. DNA of the CDR3: TGTGCCAGCAGTTTAATCCCGGGACAGGATTACAATGAGCAGTTCTTC. It yields the protein CASSLIPGQDYNEQFF.

The rearrangement joins TRBV7-2 to TRBJ2-7, with 9 bases matching TRBD1. The CDR3 runs 14 residues. Germline trimming cut 4 bases from V and 5 bases from J; bases unmatched to any gene: 6. Germline V lookup: CDR1 SGHTA, CDR2 FQGNSA. Here the CDR3 reads CASSSTGGIHEQYF. CDR3 bases: TGTGCCAGCAGCTCGACAGGGGGGATACACGAGCAGTACTTC.

This clonotype was seen many times. The rearrangement links TRBV29-1 to TRBJ2-3; D not resolved. V was cut by 4 bases and J by 6 bases, with 8 bases left in between. The CDR3 extends over 11 amino acids. Germline lookup yields CDR1 SQVTM and CDR2 ANQGSEA. The CDR3 region is CSVAELDTQYF. The CDR3 DNA follows: TGCAGCGTTGCAGAACTTGATACGCAGTATTTT.

Comment on this clonotype: Only one base separates this from a far larger clonotype, so it likely reflects a read error. The V call is TRBV18, the J call TRBJ2-7, with unresolved D. Deletions cut 1 base from V and 3 bases from J, with 10 bases between. The CDR3 sequence is 14 residues long. Germline CDR1 KGHSH, CDR2 LQKENI. This CDR3 is CASSPLAEGYEQYF. In DNA form, the CDR3 reads TGTGCCAGCTCACCACTGGCGGAAGGCTACGAGCAGTACTTC.

This clonotype was seen many times. The chain has TRBV28 and TRBJ2-7, with a tentative D call TRBD2 (6 bases). Germline V gene lookup returns CDR1 MDHEN and CDR2 SYDVKM. This CDR3 region has 14 residues. Trimming removed 3 bases from V and 3 bases from J, with 12 bases in between. This CDR3 is CASSFGAGFYEQYF. The CDR3 DNA is TGTGCCAGCAGTTTTGGTGCGGGATTCTACGAGCAGTACTTC.

This chain connects TRBV29-1 to TRBJ2-2; D perhaps matches TRBD1 (6 bases). Trimming shortened V by 6 bases and J by 6 bases, and 8 bases separated the two germline ends. Germline assignment: CDR1 SQVTM and CDR2 ANQGSEA. The CDR3 spans 11 residues. Here the CDR3 DNA reads TGCAGCGTCAACAGGGCCGGGGAGCTGTTTTTT. Translating it yields CSVNRAGELFF.

There are a few counts of this clonotype. The rearrangement uses TRBV7-2 and TRBJ2-5, with 8 bases lining up with TRBD1. Germline V lookup: CDR1 SGHTA, CDR2 FQGNSA. The CDR3 loop spans 15 amino acids. Trimming removed 3 bases from V and 5 bases from J; junction bases left unmatched: 8. This CDR3 is CASSLPQGAGETQYF. Written as DNA, the CDR3 is TGTGCCAGCAGCTTGCCTCAGGGGGCCGGGGAGACCCAGTACTTC.

V usage is TRBV4-3 and J usage is TRBJ2-2; D unresolved. The germline gives CDR1 LGHNA, CDR2 YSLEER. V shed 2 bases and J shed 8 bases, with 15 bases lying between them. This CDR3 is built from 15 residues. CDR3 residues: CASSQLSHIGGELFF. The DNA for the CDR3 is TGCGCCAGCAGCCAATTGAGTCACATAGGGGGGGAGCTGTTTTTT.

This clonotype was observed many times. The V call is TRBV11-2, the J call TRBJ2-5; 8 bases map to TRBD2. CDR3 length: 15 residues. In germline, CDR1 is SGHAT, CDR2 FQNNGV. J was trimmed by 3 bases and V by 2 bases; bases with no gene match: 5. CDR3 protein: CASSLNPGLEETQYF. In nucleotides, the CDR3 is TGTGCCAGCAGCTTAAACCCGGGACTAGAAGAGACCCAGTACTTC. The full variable domain, with the rest looked up from reference TRBV11-2 and TRBJ2-5, is EAGVAQSPRYKIIEKRQSVAFWCNPISGHATLYWYQQILGQGPKLLIQFQNNGVVDDSQLPKDRFSAERLKGVDSTLKIQPAKLEDSAVYLCASSLNPGLEETQYFGPGTRLLVL.

DNA for the CDR3: TGTGCCAGCTCCTCAATGAGGGGCCGCTATAGCAATCAGCCCCAGCATTTT. This gives the protein CASSSMRGRYSNQPQHF. This chain connects TRBV6-1 to TRBJ1-5; maybe TRBD1 (5 bases). Trimming shortened V by 8 bases and J by 0 bases, and 20 bases separated the two germline ends. CDR1 and CDR2 from the germline V gene are MNHNS and SASEGT. The CDR3 has 17 residues.

With regard to this clonotype: A much larger clone differs from this one at a single base, so this may be a read error. The J gene is TRBJ2-1, the V gene TRBV5-4, with unresolved D. The germline V gene encodes CDR1 SGHNT and CDR2 YYREEE (reference sequence). CDR3 length: 14 residues. The V end lost 2 bases, the J end lost 3 bases, and 9 bases lay between the germline ends. The CDR3 spells CASSFLTIYNEQFF. The CDR3 nucleotides are TGTGCCAGCAGCTTCTTAACTATCTACAATGAGCAGTTCTTC.

The chain joins TRBV5-5 to TRBJ2-1; TRBD2 might be the D (5 bases). The CDR3 sequence is 14 residues long. The V end was cut by 0 bases, the J end by 8 bases, with 12 bases between. CDR1 and CDR2 from the germline V gene are SGHKS and YYEKEE (reference sequence). CDR3 loop: CASSLERLIDEQFF. DNA of the CDR3: TGTGCCAGCAGCTTGGAGCGGCTAATTGATGAGCAGTTCTTC.

This clonotype came up many times. J is TRBJ2-1 and V is TRBV19, with unresolved D. Germline V CDR1 and CDR2: LNHDA, SQIVND (reference sequence). The CDR3 length is 14 residues. V was pared by 5 bases and J by 6 bases, with 14 bases between. The CDR3 spells CASSPPWARNEQFF. The CDR3 nucleotides are TGTGCCAGTAGTCCTCCGTGGGCCCGCAATGAGCAGTTCTTC. The entire variable domain, with the rest obtained from reference TRBV19 and TRBJ2-1, is as follows: DGGITQSPKYLFRKEGQNVTLSCEQNLNHDAMYWYRQDPGQGLRLIYYSQIVNDFQKGDIAEGYSVSREKKESFPLTVTSAQKNPTAFYLCASSPPWARNEQFFGPGTRLTVL.

This clonotype showed up many times. This chain connects TRBV29-1 to TRBJ2-4, with 8 bases identical to TRBD2. The V gene's germline CDR1 is SQVTM and CDR2 ANQGSEA. The V and J ends lost 4 bases and 11 bases, in that order; junction bases with no gene match: 7. This CDR3 comprises 12 residues. CDR3 sequence: CSVVASGSLQYF. CDR3 sequence (DNA): TGCAGCGTTGTAGCGAGCGGGAGTCTTCAGTACTTC.

This clonotype was detected many times. The V call is TRBV20-1, the J call TRBJ2-7, with D tentatively TRBD1 (5 bases). This CDR3 has 15 residues. The germline V gene encodes CDR1 DFQATT and CDR2 SNEGSKA (reference sequence). V was shortened by 0 bases and J by 3 bases, with 15 bases between the two germline ends. CDR3 in DNA: TGCAGTGCTAGAGATGGGGCCAAGGAACACTACGAGCAGTACTTC. It is translated as CSARDGAKEHYEQYF.

This clonotype was detected many times. This rearrangement joins TRBV7-9 to TRBJ2-7; TRBD1 matches 7 bases. Unmatched junction bases numbered 14, after V lost 5 bases and J lost 1 base. Germline CDR1 reads SEHNR; CDR2 reads FQNEAQ (reference sequence). This CDR3 has 17 residues. The CDR3 loop reads CASSPTRSGTESYEQYF. DNA of the CDR3: TGTGCCAGCAGCCCCACTCGGTCGGGGACAGAGTCCTACGAGCAGTACTTC.

This clonotype was counted at least ten times. This chain links TRBV18 with TRBJ2-3; D is undetermined. Germline V gene lookup returns CDR1 KGHSH and CDR2 LQKENI. This CDR3 has 14 residues. Trimming removed 3 bases at V and 2 bases at J, with 9 bases between. This CDR3 is CASSPRLTTDTQYF. In DNA, the CDR3 is TGTGCCAGCTCACCCAGGCTCACCACAGATACGCAGTATTTT.

Only a few counts were recorded for this clonotype. DNA of the CDR3: TGCGCCAGCAGCCCGAGCCGATACCCCACAGAAATTGCGCAGTATTTT. It specifies CASSPSRYPTEIAQYF. The genes are TRBV5-1 and TRBJ2-3; D uncertain. Germline lookup yields CDR1 SGHRS and CDR2 YFSETQ. The CDR3 has 16 residues. V was clipped by 4 bases and J by 10 bases, with 25 bases between them.

The chain employs TRBV28 and TRBJ2-4, with 8 positions matching TRBD1. The CDR3 is made up of 14 amino acids. CDR1 is MDHEN and CDR2 is SYDVKM in the germline V gene. The J segment lost 7 bases and the V segment lost 4 bases, leaving 6 bases of the junction unmatched. CDR3 protein: CASSWTGPGNIQYF. Written as DNA, the CDR3 is TGTGCCAGCAGTTGGACAGGGCCAGGGAACATTCAGTACTTC.

This clonotype has a count of ten or more. V is TRBV4-3 and J is TRBJ2-2; maybe TRBD1 (5 bases). The CDR3 length is 16 residues. Germline V gene data show CDR1 as LGHNA and CDR2 as YSLEER. V was trimmed by 1 base and J by 0 bases, leaving 9 bases between them. CDR3 coding DNA: TGCGCCAGCAGCCAAGCGGCCAGGGCGAACACCGGGGAGCTGTTTTTT. The encoded protein is CASSQAARANTGELFF.

This clonotype was counted a few times. This sequence joins TRBV27 and TRBJ2-3; D gene ambiguous. Germline loops: CDR1 MNHEY, CDR2 SMNVEV (reference sequence). This CDR3 spans 15 amino acids. Trimming stripped 1 base from V and 0 bases from J, with 8 bases between. CDR3 in amino acids: CASSLYPSSTDTQYF. CDR3 bases: TGTGCCAGCAGTTTATATCCGAGTAGCACAGATACGCAGTATTTT.